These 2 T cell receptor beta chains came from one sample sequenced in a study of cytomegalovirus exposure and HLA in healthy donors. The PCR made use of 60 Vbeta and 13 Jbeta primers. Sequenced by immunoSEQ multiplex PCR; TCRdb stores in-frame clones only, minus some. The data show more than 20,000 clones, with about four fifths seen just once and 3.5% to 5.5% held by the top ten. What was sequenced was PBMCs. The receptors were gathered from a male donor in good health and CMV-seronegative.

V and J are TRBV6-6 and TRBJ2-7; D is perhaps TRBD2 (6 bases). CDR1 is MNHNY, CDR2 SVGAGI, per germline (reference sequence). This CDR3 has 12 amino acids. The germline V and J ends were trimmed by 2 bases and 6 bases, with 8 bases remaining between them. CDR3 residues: CASSYGGIEQYF. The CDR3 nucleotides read TGTGCCAGCAGTTACGGAGGGATCGAGCAGTACTTC.

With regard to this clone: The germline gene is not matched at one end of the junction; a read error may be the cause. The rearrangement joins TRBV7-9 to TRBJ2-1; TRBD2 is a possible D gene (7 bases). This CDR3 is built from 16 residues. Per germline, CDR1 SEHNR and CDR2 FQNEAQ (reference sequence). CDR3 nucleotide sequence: TGTTCCAGCAGCGCGGGGGCCGGGAGGTACTTTAATGAGCAGTTCTTC. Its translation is CSSSAGAGRYFNEQFF.